Sequencing of this T cell receptor (beta chain) was carried out in a study of blood T cell repertoires in COVID-19. The wider study: There were acute and convalescent COVID-19 samples, and they came from the United States, Italy and Spain. PBMCs, B-cell-depleted T cells, or T cells were the source of the cDNA or gDNA that made up the material.

Germline V CDR1 and CDR2: SGHNT, YENEEA. The CDR3 length is 14 residues. Trimming stripped 5 bases from V and 2 bases from J, with 11 bases between. Method: immunoSEQ multiplex PCR; TCRdb's copy keeps in-frame clones and lacks some. The sample lists around 240,000 clones; roughly 84% were seen once. The receptor comes from a woman aged 40 to 55 who had recovered from COVID-19. The chain uses TRBV11-3 and TRBJ2-3; possible D gene TRBD2, 5 bases. The sample consisted of peripheral blood. The CDR3 DNA reads TGTGCCAGCAGCCCAGACTACACCACAGATACGCAGTATTTT. It codes for CASSPDYTTDTQYF.